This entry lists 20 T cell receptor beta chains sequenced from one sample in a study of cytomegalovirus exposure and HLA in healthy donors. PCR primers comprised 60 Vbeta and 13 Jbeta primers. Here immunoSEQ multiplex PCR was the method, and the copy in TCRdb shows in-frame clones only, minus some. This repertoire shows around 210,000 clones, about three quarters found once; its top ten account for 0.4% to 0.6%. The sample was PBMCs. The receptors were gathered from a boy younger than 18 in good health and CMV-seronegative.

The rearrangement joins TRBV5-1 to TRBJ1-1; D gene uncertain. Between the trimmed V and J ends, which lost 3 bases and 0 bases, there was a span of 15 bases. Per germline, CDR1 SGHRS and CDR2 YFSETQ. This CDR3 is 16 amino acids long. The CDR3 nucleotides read TGCGCCAGCAGCTCGAACGTGCGGCAGCTGAACACTGAAGCTTTCTTT. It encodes CASSSNVRQLNTEAFF.

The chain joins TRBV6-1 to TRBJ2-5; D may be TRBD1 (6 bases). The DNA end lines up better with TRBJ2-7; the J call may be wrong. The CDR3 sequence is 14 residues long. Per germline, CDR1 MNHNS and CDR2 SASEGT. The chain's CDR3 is CASSEGTATYEQYF. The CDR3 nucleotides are TGTGCCAGCAGTGAAGGGACAGCGACCTACGAGCAGTACTTC.

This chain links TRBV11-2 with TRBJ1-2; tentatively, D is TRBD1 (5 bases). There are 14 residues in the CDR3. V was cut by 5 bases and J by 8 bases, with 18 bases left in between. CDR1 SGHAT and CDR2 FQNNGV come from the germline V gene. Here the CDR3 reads CASSPGDSDKGYTF. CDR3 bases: TGTGCCAGCAGCCCGGGTGACAGCGATAAGGGCTACACCTTC.

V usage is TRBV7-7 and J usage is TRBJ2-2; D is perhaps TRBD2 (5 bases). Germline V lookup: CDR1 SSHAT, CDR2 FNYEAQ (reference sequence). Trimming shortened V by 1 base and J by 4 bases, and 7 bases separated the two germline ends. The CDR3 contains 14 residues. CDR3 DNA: TGTGCCAGCAGCTTAGGAGGGTCCACCGGGGAGCTGTTTTTT. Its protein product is CASSLGGSTGELFF.

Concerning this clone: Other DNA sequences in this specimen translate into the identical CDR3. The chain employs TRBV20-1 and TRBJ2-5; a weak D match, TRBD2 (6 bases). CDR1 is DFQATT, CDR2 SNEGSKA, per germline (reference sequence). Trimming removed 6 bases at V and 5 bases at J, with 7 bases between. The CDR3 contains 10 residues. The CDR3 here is CSAGRETQYF. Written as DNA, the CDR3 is TGCAGTGCAGGGAGGGAGACCCAGTACTTC.

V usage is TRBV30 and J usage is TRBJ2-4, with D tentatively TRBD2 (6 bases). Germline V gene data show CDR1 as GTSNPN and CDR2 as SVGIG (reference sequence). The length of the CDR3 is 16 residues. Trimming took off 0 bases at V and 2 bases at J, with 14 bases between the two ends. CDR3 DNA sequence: TGTGCCTGGAGTGTAGGGTCGGGAGTACCCAAAAACATTCAGTACTTC. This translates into CAWSVGSGVPKNIQYF. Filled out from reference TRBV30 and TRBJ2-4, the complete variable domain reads SQTIHQWPATLVQPVGSPLSLECTVEGTSNPNLYWYRQAAGRGLQLLFYSVGIGQISSEVPQNLSASRPQDRQFILSSKKLLLSDSGFYLCAWSVGSGVPKNIQYFGAGTRLSVL.

The CDR3 reads CASRSGRLGTPSGPMNTEAFF. Here the CDR3 DNA reads TGCGCCAGCCGTTCGGGGCGCCTCGGGACACCCTCCGGGCCCATGAACACTGAAGCTTTCTTT. The chain uses TRBV4-1 and TRBJ1-1, with D tentatively TRBD1 (6 bases). This CDR3 is 21 amino acids long. The germline CDR1 and CDR2 sequences are MGHRA and YSYEKL. The germline V and J ends were trimmed by 8 bases and 0 bases, with 34 bases remaining between them.

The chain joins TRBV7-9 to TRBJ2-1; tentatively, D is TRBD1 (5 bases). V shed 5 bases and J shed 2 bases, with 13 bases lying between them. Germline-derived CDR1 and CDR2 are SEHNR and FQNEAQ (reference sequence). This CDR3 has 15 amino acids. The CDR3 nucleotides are TGTGCCAGCAGCCAAGGGGCAGGGACCTACAATGAGCAGTTCTTC. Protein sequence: CASSQGAGTYNEQFF.

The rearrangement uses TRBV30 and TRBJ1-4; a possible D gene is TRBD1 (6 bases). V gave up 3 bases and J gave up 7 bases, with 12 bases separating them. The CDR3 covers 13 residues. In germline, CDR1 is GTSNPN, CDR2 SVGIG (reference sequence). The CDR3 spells CAWRTQGIEKLFF. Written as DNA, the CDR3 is TGTGCCTGGAGGACACAGGGAATTGAAAAACTGTTTTTT.

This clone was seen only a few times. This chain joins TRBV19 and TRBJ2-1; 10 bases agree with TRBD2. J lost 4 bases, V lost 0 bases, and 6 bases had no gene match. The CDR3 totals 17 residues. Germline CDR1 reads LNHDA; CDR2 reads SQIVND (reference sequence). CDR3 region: CASSIDLASGGYNEQFF. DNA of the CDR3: TGTGCCAGTAGTATAGATCTCGCTAGCGGGGGTTACAATGAGCAGTTCTTC.

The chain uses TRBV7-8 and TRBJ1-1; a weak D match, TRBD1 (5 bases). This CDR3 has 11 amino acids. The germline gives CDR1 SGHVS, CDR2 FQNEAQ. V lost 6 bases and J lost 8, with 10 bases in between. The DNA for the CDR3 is TGTGCCAGCAGTCCAGGGTGGGAAGCTTTCTTT. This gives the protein CASSPGWEAFF.

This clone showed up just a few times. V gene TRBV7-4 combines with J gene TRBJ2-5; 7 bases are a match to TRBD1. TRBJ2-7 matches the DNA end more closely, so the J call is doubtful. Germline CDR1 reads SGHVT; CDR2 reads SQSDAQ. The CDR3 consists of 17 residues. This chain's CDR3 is CASTQTADRLNNYEQYF. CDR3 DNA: TGTGCCAGCACCCAAACCGCGGACAGGTTAAACAACTACGAGCAGTACTTC.

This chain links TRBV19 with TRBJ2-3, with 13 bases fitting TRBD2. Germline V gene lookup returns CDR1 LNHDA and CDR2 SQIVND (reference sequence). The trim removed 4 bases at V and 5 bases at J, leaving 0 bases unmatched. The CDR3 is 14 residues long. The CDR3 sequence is CASSRLAGGDTQYF. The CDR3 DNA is TGTGCCAGTAGTAGACTAGCGGGGGGAGATACGCAGTATTTT.

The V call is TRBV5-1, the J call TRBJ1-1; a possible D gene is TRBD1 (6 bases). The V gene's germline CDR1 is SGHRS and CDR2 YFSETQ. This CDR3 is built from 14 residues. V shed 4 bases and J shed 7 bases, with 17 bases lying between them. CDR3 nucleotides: TGCGCCAGCAGCCCCTTATCAGGGGTAGATGAAGCTTTCTTT. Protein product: CASSPLSGVDEAFF.

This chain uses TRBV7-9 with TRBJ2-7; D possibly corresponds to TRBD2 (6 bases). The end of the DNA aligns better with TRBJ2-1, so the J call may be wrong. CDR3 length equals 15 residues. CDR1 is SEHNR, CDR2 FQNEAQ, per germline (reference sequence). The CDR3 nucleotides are TGTGCCAGCAGCTTAGTCCAGGGAGGCCTCAATGAGCAGTTCTTC. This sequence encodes CASSLVQGGLNEQFF.

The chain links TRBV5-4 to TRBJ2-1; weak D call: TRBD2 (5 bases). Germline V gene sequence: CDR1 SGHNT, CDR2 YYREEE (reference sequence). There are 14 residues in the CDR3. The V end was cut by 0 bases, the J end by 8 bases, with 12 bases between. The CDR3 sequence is CASSLEGLADEQFF. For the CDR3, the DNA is TGTGCCAGCAGCTTGGAGGGCCTAGCAGATGAGCAGTTCTTC. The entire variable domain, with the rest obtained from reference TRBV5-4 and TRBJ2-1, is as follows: ETGVTQSPTHLIKTRGQQVTLRCSSQSGHNTVSWYQQALGQGPQFIFQYYREEENGRGNFPPRFSGLQFPNYSSELNVNALELDDSALYLCASSLEGLADEQFFGPGTRLTVL.

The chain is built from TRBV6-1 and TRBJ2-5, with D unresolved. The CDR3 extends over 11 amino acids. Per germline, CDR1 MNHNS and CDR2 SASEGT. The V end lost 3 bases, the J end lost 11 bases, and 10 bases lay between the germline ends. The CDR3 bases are TGTGCCAGCAGTGATCGGCTAGAGCAGTACTTC. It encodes CASSDRLEQYF.

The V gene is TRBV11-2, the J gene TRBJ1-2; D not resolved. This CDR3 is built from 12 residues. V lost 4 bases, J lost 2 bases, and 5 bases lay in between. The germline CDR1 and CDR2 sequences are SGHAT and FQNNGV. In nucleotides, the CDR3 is TGTGCCAGCAGCTCAGTAAACTATGGCTACACCTTC. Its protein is CASSSVNYGYTF.

The CDR3 DNA reads as TGTGCCAGCAGCCTGGGGACAGTTAGTAACACTGAAGCTTTCTTT. It translates to CASSLGTVSNTEAFF. The chain uses TRBV7-3 and TRBJ1-1, with 7 bases fitting TRBD1. CDR1 is SGHTA, CDR2 FQGTGA, per germline. CDR3 length: 15 amino acids. Germline trimming cut 5 bases from V and 2 bases from J; bases unmatched to any gene: 8.

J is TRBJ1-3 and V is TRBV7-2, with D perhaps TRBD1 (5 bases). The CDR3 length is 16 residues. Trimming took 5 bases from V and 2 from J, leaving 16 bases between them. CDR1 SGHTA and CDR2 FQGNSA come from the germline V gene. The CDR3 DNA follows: TGTGCCAGCAGCCCGCAGGGTACCGGTACTGGAAACACCATATATTTT. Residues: CASSPQGTGTGNTIYF.